A single sample is the source of the 10 T cell receptor beta chains below, sequenced in a study of blood T cell repertoires in COVID-19. Produced via immunoSEQ multiplex PCR; TCRdb's table is partial and in-frame only. The sample has roughly 570,000 clones; 85% to 90% are singletons. Input material: peripheral blood. These receptors were taken from a woman aged 50 to 65 with COVID-19, enrolled during active disease.

The V gene is TRBV5-8, the J gene TRBJ1-1; D may be TRBD1 (5 bases). The CDR3 runs 14 residues. The germline V and J ends were trimmed by 4 bases and 3 bases, with 13 bases remaining between them. Germline CDR1 reads SGHTS; CDR2 reads YDEGEE. The CDR3 sequence: CASSGGVGHTEAFF. In DNA form, the CDR3 reads TGTGCCAGCAGCGGAGGGGTAGGGCACACTGAAGCTTTCTTT.

The chain employs TRBV19 and TRBJ2-1; 8 bases are a match to TRBD1. CDR1 and CDR2 from the germline V gene are LNHDA and SQIVND (reference sequence). The CDR3 spans 16 residues. The J segment lost 0 bases and the V segment lost 7 bases, leaving 8 bases of the junction unmatched. The CDR3 is CASNRAGGPSYNEQFF. The CDR3 nucleotides read TGTGCCAGTAATAGGGCAGGGGGCCCCTCCTACAATGAGCAGTTCTTC.

The chain carries TRBV3-1 (or the pseudogene TRBV3-2) and TRBJ1-1; TRBD1 aligns across 7 bases. The J segment lost 1 base and the V segment lost 1 base, leaving 3 bases of the junction unmatched. Germline loops: CDR1 LGHDT, CDR2 YNNKEL (reference sequence). This CDR3 region has 15 residues. DNA of the CDR3: TGTGCCAGCAGCCAAGCGGGACAGCCGAACACTGAAGCTTTCTTT. It encodes CASSQAGQPNTEAFF.

This rearrangement joins TRBV6-5 to TRBJ1-4; D unclear. Trimming stripped 2 bases from V and 6 bases from J, with 16 bases between. The CDR3 has 16 amino acids. Germline CDR1 is MNHEY and CDR2 is SVGAGI. The CDR3 protein is CASSYRVSREDEKLFF. CDR3 coding DNA: TGTGCCAGCAGTTACAGGGTGTCTCGGGAGGATGAAAAACTGTTTTTT.

The V call is TRBV15, the J call TRBJ2-1, with 10 bases lining up with TRBD2. This CDR3 spans 15 amino acids. CDR1 and CDR2 (germline): LNHNV, YYDKDF (reference sequence). J was trimmed by 9 bases and V by 0 bases; bases with no gene match: 5. CDR3 bases: TGTGCCACCAGCAGAGAACTAGCGGGGCAGGGTGAGCAGTTCTTC. Its protein product is CATSRELAGQGEQFF. Full variable domain (outside the CDR3, taken from reference TRBV15 and TRBJ2-1): DAMVIQNPRYQVTQFGKPVTLSCSQTLNHNVMYWYQQKSSQAPKLLFHYYDKDFNNEADTPDNFQSRRPNTSFCFLDIRSPGLGDTAMYLCATSRELAGQGEQFFGPGTRLTVL.

J is TRBJ1-2 and V is TRBV2; D unresolved. Deletions cut 6 bases from V and 8 bases from J, with 16 bases between. Germline V lookup: CDR1 SNHLY, CDR2 FYNNEI. The CDR3 contains 13 residues. CDR3 sequence: CASRGGSPGGYTF. In DNA form, the CDR3 reads TGTGCCAGCAGGGGCGGGTCTCCGGGAGGCTACACCTTC. The entire variable domain, with the rest obtained from reference TRBV2 and TRBJ1-2, is as follows: EPEVTQTPSHQVTQMGQEVILRCVPISNHLYFYWYRQILGQKVEFLVSFYNNEISEKSEIFDDQFSVERPDGSNFTLKIRSTKLEDSAMYFCASRGGSPGGYTFGSGTRLTVV.

The J gene is TRBJ1-1, the V gene TRBV29-1; TRBD1 matches 7 bases. The length of the CDR3 is 13 residues. The J segment lost 0 bases and the V segment lost 5 bases, leaving 3 bases of the junction unmatched. The V gene's germline CDR1 is SQVTM and CDR2 ANQGSEA. CDR3 nucleotides: TGCAGCGTTATGGGACAGCTGAACACTGAAGCTTTCTTT. It specifies CSVMGQLNTEAFF.

The V call is TRBV5-1, the J call TRBJ1-2; 7 bases agree with TRBD1. Germline CDR1 reads SGHRS; CDR2 reads YFSETQ. The ends lost 2 bases at V and 6 bases at J; junction bases unmatched: 7. This CDR3 spans 14 amino acids. CDR3 in amino acids: CASSLQTGSDGYTF. The CDR3 nucleotides are TGCGCCAGCAGCTTACAGACAGGGTCGGATGGCTACACCTTC.

This chain joins TRBV12-3 or TRBV12-4 and TRBJ1-2; D remains unclear. V lost 6 bases and J 1 base, leaving 9 bases between the germline ends. The CDR3 is made up of 13 amino acids. The DNA for the CDR3 is TGTGCCAGCAGCCGACGGGGTAACTATGGCTACACCTTC. This encodes CASSRRGNYGYTF.

The chain is built from TRBV6-2 or TRBV6-3 and TRBJ1-2; a possible D gene is TRBD1 (5 bases). Germline values: CDR1 MNHEY, CDR2 SVGEGT. The CDR3 length is 12 residues. The germline V and J ends were trimmed by 4 bases and 6 bases, with 9 bases remaining between them. The CDR3 DNA follows: TGTGCCAGCAGTTGGCTCAGGGATGGCTACACCTTC. This codes for CASSWLRDGYTF.